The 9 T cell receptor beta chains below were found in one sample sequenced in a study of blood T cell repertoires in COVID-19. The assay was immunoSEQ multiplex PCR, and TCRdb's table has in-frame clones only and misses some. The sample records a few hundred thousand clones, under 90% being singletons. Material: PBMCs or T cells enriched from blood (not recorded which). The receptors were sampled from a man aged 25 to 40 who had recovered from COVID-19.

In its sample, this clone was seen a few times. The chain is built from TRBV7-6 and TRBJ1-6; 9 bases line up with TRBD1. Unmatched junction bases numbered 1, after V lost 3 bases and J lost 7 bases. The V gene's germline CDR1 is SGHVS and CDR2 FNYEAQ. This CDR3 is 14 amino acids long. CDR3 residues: CASSLDRGNSPLHF. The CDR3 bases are TGTGCCAGCAGCTTGGACAGGGGAAATTCACCCCTCCACTTT.

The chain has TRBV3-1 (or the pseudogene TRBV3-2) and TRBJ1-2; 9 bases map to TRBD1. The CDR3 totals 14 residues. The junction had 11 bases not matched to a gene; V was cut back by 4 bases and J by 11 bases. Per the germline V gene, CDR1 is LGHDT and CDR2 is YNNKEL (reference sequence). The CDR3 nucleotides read TGTGCCAGCAGCCGAAGGGACAGGGACGGGGGGTACACCTTC. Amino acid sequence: CASSRRDRDGGYTF.

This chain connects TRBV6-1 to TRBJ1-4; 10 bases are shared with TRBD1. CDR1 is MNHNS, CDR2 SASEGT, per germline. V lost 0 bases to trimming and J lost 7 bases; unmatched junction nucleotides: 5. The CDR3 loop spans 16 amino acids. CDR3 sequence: CASSEAKGQGSEKLFF. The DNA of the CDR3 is TGTGCCAGCAGTGAAGCGAAGGGACAGGGGTCTGAAAAACTGTTTTTT.

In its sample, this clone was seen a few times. CDR3 sequence: CASSAAGVPYGYTF. CDR3 DNA: TGTGCCAGCAGCGCCGCGGGGGTTCCCTATGGCTACACCTTC. V and J are TRBV2 and TRBJ1-2; TRBD1 might be the D (5 bases). The CDR3 is 14 residues long. The germline V gene encodes CDR1 SNHLY and CDR2 FYNNEI. Trimming removed 6 bases at V and 4 bases at J, with 15 bases between.

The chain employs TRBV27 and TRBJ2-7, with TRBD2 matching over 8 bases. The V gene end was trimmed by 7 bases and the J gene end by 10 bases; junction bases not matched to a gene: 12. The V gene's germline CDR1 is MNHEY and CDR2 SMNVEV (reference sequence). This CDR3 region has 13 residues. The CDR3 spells CASTFSGAAFQYF. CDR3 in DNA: TGTGCCAGCACCTTTAGCGGGGCCGCTTTCCAGTACTTC.

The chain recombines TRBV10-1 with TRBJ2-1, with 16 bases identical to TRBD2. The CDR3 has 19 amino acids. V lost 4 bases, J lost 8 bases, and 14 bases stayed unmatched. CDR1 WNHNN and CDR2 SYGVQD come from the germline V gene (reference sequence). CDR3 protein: CASSAFGQGTSGGAYEQFF. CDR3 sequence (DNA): TGCGCCAGCAGTGCCTTTGGACAGGGGACTAGCGGGGGGGCCTATGAGCAGTTCTTC.

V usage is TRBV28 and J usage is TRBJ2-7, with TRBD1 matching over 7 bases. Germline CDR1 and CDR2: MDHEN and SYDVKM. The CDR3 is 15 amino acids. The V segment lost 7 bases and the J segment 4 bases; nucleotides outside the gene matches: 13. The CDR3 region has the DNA TGTGCCAGCACCCACCCGCGGACAGGAACGTACGAGCAGTACTTC. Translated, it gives CASTHPRTGTYEQYF.

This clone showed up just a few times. The DNA for the CDR3 is TGTGCCAGCAAAAACCGGGACAGGGCCCAAGAGACCCAGTACTTC. Translation gives CASKNRDRAQETQYF. The chain joins TRBV2 to TRBJ2-5, with 9 bases that match TRBD1. In germline, CDR1 is SNHLY, CDR2 FYNNEI. CDR3 size: 15 residues. Trimming removed 7 bases from V and 1 base from J; junction bases left unmatched: 7. The full variable domain, with the rest looked up from reference TRBV2 and TRBJ2-5, is EPEVTQTPSHQVTQMGQEVILRCVPISNHLYFYWYRQILGQKVEFLVSFYNNEISEKSEIFDDQFSVERPDGSNFTLKIRSTKLEDSAMYFCASKNRDRAQETQYFGPGTRLLVL.

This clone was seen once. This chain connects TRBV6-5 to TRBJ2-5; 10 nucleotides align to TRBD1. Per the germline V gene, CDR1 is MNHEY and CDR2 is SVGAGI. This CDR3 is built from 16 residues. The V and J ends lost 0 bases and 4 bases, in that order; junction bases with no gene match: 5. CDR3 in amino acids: CASSYSGQGTRETQYF. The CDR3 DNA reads TGTGCCAGCAGTTACTCGGGACAGGGGACACGAGAGACCCAGTACTTC.